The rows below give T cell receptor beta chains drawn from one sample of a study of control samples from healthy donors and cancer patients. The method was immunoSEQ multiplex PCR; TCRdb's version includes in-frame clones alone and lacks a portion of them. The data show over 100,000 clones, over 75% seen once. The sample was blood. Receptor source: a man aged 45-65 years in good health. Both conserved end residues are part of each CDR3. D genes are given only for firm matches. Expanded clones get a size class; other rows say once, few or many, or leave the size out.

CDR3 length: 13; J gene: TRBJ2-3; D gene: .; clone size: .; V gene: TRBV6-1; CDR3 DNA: TGTGCCAGCAGTGAGGTAGGCAGGGATACGCAGTATTTT; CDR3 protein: CASSEVGRDTQYF
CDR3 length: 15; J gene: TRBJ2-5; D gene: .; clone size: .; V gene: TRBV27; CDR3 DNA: TGTGCCAGCAGTCAAACCGGGACTCGGGCGGAGACCCAGTACTTC; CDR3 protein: CASSQTGTRAETQYF
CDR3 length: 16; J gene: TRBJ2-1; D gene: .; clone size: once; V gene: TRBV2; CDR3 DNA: TGTGCCAGCAGTGAGGGGCTAGGGAACGGGCACAATGAGCAGTTCTTC; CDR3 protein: CASSEGLGNGHNEQFF
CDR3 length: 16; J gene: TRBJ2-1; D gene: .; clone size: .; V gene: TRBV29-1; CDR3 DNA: TGCAGCGTTGGGGGGACCGCTATCGGTGGGAACAATGAGCAGTTCTTC; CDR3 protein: CSVGGTAIGGNNEQFF
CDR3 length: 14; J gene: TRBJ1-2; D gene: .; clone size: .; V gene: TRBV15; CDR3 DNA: TGTGCCACCAGCAGGGACGGAAGGGGGGAGGGCTACACCTTC; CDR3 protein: CATSRDGRGEGYTF
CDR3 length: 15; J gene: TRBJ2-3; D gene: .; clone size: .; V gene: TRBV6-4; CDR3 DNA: TGTGCCAGCAGCCCACAGGGGAGGGGTGCAGATACGCAGTATTTT; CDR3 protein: CASSPQGRGADTQYF
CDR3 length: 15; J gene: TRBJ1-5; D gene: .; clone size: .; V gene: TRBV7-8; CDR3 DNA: TGTGCCAGCAGCTTCGGGGCGTTGGGCAATCAGCCCCAGCATTTT; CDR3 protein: CASSFGALGNQPQHF
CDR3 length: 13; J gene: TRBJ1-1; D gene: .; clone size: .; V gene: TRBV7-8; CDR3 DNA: TGTGCCAGCAGCCGGGGGGGGAGTGAGGAAGCTTTCTTT; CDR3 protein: CASSRGGSEEAFF
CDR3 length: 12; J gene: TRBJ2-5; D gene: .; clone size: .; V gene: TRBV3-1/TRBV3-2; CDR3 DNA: TGTGCCAGCAGCCCACTAACGGAGACCCAGTACTTC; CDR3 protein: CASSPLTETQYF
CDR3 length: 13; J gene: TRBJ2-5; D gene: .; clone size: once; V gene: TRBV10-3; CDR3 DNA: TGTGCCATCAGCCGCAGGGTCCAAGAGACCCAGTACTTC; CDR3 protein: CAISRRVQETQYF
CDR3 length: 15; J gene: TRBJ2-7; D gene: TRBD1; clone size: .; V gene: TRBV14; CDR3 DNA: TGTGCCAGCAGCCCGAGGACAGGGAAGGCCTACGAGCAGTACTTC; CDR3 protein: CASSPRTGKAYEQYF
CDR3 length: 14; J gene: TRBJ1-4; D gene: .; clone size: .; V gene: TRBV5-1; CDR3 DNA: TGCGCCAGCAGCTTCAGAGCAACTAATGAAAAACTGTTTTTT; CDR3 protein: CASSFRATNEKLFF
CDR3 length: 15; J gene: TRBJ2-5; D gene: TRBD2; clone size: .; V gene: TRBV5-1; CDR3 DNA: TGCGCCAGCAGCCCTGAAACGACTAGCGTGGAGACCCAGTACTTC; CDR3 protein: CASSPETTSVETQYF
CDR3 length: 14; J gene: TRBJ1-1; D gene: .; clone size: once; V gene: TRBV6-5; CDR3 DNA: TGTGCCAGCAGTTACTCCGAGGGTTTAACTGAAGCTTTCTTT; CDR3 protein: CASSYSEGLTEAFF
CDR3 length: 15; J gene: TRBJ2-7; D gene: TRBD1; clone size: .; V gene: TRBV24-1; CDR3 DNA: TGTGCCACCAGTTCAACCGGGACAGGGGTTGACGAGCAGTACTTC; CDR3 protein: CATSSTGTGVDEQYF
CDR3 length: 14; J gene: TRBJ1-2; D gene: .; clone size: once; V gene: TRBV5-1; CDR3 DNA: TGCGCCAGCAGCCGGGACCAACCTAACTATGGCTACACCTTC; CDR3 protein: CASSRDQPNYGYTF
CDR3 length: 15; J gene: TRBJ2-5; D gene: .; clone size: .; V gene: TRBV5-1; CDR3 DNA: TGCGCCAGCAGCCCCGGTGGGCACCAGCAAGAGACCCAGTACTTC; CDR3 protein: CASSPGGHQQETQYF
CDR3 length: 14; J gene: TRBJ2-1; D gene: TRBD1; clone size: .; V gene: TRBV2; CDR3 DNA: TGTGCCAGCCAACGGGACAGGGGCTACAGTGAGCAGTTCTTC; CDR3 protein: CASQRDRGYSEQFF
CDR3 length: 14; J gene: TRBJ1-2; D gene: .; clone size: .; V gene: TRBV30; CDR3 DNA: TGTGCCTGGAGTGTACAAAGGGTAAACTATGGCTACACCTTC; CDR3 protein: CAWSVQRVNYGYTF
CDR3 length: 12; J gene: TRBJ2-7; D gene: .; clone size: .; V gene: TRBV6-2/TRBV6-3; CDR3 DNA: TGTGCCAGCAGCCACTGGGGGAGCGAGCAGTACTTC; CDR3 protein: CASSHWGSEQYF
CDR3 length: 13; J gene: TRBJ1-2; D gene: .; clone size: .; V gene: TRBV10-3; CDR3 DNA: TGTGCCATCAGTGAGTCGACAGCATATGGCTACACCTTC; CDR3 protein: CAISESTAYGYTF
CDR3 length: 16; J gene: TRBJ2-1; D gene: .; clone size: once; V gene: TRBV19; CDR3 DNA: TGTGCCAGTAGTATTTCCGGGGGCGGCTCCTACAATGAGCAGTTCTTC; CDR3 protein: CASSISGGGSYNEQFF
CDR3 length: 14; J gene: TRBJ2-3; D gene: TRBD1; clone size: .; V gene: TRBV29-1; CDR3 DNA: TGCAGCGGGGTACAGGGGTCCTTAGGAGATACGCAGTATTTT; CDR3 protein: CSGVQGSLGDTQYF
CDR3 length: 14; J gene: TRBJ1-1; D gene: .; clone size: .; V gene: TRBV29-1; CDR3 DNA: TGCAGCACCCAGTCCCGGGGGTTAGGCACTGAAGCTTTCTTT; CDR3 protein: CSTQSRGLGTEAFF
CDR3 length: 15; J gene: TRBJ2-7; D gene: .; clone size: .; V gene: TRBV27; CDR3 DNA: TGTGCCAGCAGTTTGAATTCTCGGTTATGGAACGAGCAGTACTTC; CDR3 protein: CASSLNSRLWNEQYF
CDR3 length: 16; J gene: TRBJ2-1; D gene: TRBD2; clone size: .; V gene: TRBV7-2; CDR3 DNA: TGTGCCAGCAGCCGCCGGACTAGCGGGGCCATCGGGGGGCAGTTCTTC; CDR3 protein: CASSRRTSGAIGGQFF
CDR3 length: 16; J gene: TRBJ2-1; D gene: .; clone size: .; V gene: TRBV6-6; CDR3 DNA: TGTGCCAGCAGTTACTTGGGGCGGGGGCCACAGGGTGGGCAGTTCTTC; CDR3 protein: CASSYLGRGPQGGQFF
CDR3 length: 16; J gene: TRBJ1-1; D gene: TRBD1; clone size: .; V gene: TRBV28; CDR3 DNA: TGTGCCAGCAAATCCCCGACAGGGCGAACGAACACTGAAGCTTTCTTT; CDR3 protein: CASKSPTGRTNTEAFF
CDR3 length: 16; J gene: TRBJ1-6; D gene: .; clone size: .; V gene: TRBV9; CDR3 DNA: TGTGCCAGCAGCGTTGCAAGTTTTGCCTATAATTCACCCCTCCACTTT; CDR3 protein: CASSVASFAYNSPLHF
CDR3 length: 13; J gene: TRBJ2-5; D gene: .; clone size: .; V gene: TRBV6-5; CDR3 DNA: TGTGCCAGCAGCCGCAGGGGAAAAGAGACCCAGTACTTC; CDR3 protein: CASSRRGKETQYF
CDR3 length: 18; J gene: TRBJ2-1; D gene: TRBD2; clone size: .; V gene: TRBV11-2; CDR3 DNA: TGTGCCAGCAGCTCCAGGTATAAAGGCGGGGGGATCTACAATGAGCAGTTCTTC; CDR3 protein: CASSSRYKGGGIYNEQFF
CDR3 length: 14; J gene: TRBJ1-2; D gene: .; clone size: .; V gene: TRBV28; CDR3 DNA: TGTGCCAGCAGTTTAGATAACAGAAACTATGGCTACACCTTC; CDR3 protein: CASSLDNRNYGYTF
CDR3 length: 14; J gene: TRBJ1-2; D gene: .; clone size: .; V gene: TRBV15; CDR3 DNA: TGTGCCACCAGGAGGGCCTTAGTGGGCCATGGCTACACCTTC; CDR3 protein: CATRRALVGHGYTF
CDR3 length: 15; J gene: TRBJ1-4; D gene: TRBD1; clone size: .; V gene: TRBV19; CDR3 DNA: TGTGCCAGTAGTGGACCGGGACAGATGGATGAAAAACTGTTTTTT; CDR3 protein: CASSGPGQMDEKLFF
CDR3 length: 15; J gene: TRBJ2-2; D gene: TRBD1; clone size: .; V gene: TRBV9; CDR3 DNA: TGTGCCAGCAGCCAAGGGGGCAGGGTCACCGGGGAGCTGTTTTTT; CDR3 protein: CASSQGGRVTGELFF
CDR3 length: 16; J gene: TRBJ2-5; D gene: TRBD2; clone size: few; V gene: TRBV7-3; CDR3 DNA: TGTGCCAGCAGCTTAGGGCGGGGGGGCCTGAGAGAGACCCAGTACTTC; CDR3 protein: CASSLGRGGLRETQYF
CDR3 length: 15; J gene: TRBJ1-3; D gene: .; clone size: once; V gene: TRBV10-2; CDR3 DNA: TGCGCCAGCAGTGAGTCCCATAGCTCTGGAAACACCATATATTTT; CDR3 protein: CASSESHSSGNTIYF
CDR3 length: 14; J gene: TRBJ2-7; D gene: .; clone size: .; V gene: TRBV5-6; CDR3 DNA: TGTGCCAGCAGCTTGTACCCACGGAGCTACGAGCAGTACTTC; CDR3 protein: CASSLYPRSYEQYF
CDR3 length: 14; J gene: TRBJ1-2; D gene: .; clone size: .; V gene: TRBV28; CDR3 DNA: TGTGCCAGCAGTTTTTTCTCGGGGACCTATGGCTACACCTTC; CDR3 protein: CASSFFSGTYGYTF
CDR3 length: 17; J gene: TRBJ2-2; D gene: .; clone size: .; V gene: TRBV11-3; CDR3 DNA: TGCGCCCGCCGCGCCGGGGGGGGGACAGCAGAGACCGGGGAGCTGTTTTTT; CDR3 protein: CARRAGGGTAETGELFF
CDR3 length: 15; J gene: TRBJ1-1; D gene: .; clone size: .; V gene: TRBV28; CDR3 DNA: TGTGCCAGCAGTTTATACCAGGACGGAAACACTGAAGCTTTCTTT; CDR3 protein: CASSLYQDGNTEAFF
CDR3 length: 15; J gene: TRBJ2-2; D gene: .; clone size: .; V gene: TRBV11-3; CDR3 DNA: TGTGCCAGCAGCCCCGGCCGGCCTGGTACCGGGGAGCTGTTTTTT; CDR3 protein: CASSPGRPGTGELFF
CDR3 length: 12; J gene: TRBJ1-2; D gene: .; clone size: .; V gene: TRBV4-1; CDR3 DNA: TGCGCCAGCAAGGGGGGGTCAGAGGGCTACACCTTC; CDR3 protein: CASKGGSEGYTF
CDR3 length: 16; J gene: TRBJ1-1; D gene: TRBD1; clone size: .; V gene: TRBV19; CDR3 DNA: TGTGCCAGTAGTCTATCCGGGACAGGGGGCATCACTGAAGCTTTCTTT; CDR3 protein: CASSLSGTGGITEAFF
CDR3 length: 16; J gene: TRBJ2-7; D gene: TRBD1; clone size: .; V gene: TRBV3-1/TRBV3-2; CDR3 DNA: TGTGCCAGCAGCGCATATAGGGGACAGCGCTCCTACGAGCAGTACTTC; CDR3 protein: CASSAYRGQRSYEQYF
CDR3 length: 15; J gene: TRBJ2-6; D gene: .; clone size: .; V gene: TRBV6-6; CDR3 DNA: TGTGCCAGCAGGGTAGCCTCCTCTGGGGCCAACGTCCTGACTTTC; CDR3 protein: CASRVASSGANVLTF
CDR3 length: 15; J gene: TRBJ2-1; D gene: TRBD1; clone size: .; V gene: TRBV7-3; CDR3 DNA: TGTGCCAGCAGCGAGACAGGGGGTTCCTACAATGAGCAGTTCTTC; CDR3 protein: CASSETGGSYNEQFF
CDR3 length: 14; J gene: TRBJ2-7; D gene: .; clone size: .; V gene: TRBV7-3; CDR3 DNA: TGTGCCAGCACCCTTATGGACTCCTCCTACGAGCAGTACTTC; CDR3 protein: CASTLMDSSYEQYF
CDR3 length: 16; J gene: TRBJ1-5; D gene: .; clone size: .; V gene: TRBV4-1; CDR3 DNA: TGCGCCAGCAGCCAAGGAGGGGGGCTTAGCAATCAGCCCCAGCATTTT; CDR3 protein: CASSQGGGLSNQPQHF
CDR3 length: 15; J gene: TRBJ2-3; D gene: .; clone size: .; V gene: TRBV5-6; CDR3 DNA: TGTGCCAGCAGCTTGACGGGACTCTCCACAGATACGCAGTATTTT; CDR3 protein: CASSLTGLSTDTQYF
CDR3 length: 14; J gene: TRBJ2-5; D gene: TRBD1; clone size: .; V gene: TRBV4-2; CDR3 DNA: TGTGCCAGCAGCCAGATACAGGGGCAAGAGACCCAGTACTTC; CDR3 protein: CASSQIQGQETQYF
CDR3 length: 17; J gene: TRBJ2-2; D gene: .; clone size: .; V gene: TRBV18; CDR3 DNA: TGTGCCAGCTCACCAAGGGGCAGCGAAGCGAACACCGGGGAGCTGTTTTTT; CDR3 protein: CASSPRGSEANTGELFF
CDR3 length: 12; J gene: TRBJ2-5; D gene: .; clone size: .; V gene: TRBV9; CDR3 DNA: TGTGCCAGCAGCGTATACGAAGAGACCCAGTACTTC; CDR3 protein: CASSVYEETQYF
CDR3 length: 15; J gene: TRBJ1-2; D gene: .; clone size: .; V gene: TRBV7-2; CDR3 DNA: TGTGCCACCCCGACCCCCCCGGGTCTCTTCTATGGCTACACCTTC; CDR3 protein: CATPTPPGLFYGYTF